This T cell receptor (beta chain) was profiled in a study of regulatory T cells in long-lasting Graves disease. Germline values: CDR1 MNHNS, CDR2 SASEGT. V lost 7 bases, J lost 9 bases, and 19 bases lay in between. The CDR3 has 15 amino acids. Time point indicated: persistent/refractory GD, antithyroid drugs over 5 years with positive TRAb. Extracted RNA from PBMCs served as the source of the TCR library. In its sample, this clonotype was seen many times. Its antigen is unknown. The study's findings and limits: TRBV28, TRBJ1-2 and TRBJ2-5 were segments that persistent disease favored. New patients shared fewer public clonotypes (approximately 1,000) than persistent patients did (roughly 2,700). The study found lower TCR diversity in persistent Graves' patients than in newly diagnosed ones. Authors noted too few samples as a limitation.

Construction of TCR beta libraries relied on iRepertoire HTBI primers and on Arm-PCR targeting CDR3 regions. Each CDR3 protein gets one entry after TCRdb re-called the multiplex PCR reads with MiXCR. The sample lists some 440,000 distinct CDR3 sequences, more than 20% seen once, with approximately 7.8% in the top ten. The TCR was taken from a female donor with Graves disease. The sequencing used peripheral blood mononuclear cells (PBMCs), collected when the disease was refractory, from a patient treated with antithyroid drugs. The chain recombines TRBV6-1 with TRBJ1-6; D possibly corresponds to TRBD1 (6 bases). The DNA for the CDR3 is TGTGCCAGCACGACGGCGGGCAGGGGTGGTTCACCCCTCCACTTT. Translated: CASTTAGRGGSPLHF.